A selection of T cell receptor beta chains follows, all from one sample in a study of blood T cell repertoires in COVID-19. Here immunoSEQ multiplex PCR was the method, and the copy in TCRdb shows in-frame clones only, minus some. The sample contains about 240,000 clones, around 87% of which appear only once. The sample taken for sequencing was PBMCs or T cells enriched from blood (not recorded which). These receptors came from a woman in her 40s with acute COVID-19. Each CDR3 is given with its conserved first and last residue. D genes are given only for firm matches. Rows give clone size only sometimes, using once, few, many, or a class for an expanded clone.

clone_size: once; d_call: .; j_call: TRBJ2-2; v_call: TRBV29-1; cdr3_nt: TGCAGGGCCCGTGGGGGACACAACACCGGGGAGCTGTTTTTT; cdr3_aa: CRARGGHNTGELFF
clone_size: many; d_call: .; j_call: TRBJ1-1; v_call: TRBV27; cdr3_nt: TGTGCCAGCAGTTTATCCAGCCGGGGCACTGAAGCTTTCTTT; cdr3_aa: CASSLSSRGTEAFF
clone_size: .; d_call: .; j_call: TRBJ2-7; v_call: TRBV28; cdr3_nt: TGTGCCAGCAGATCGACAGTAAACTACGAGCAGTACTTC; cdr3_aa: CASRSTVNYEQYF
clone_size: once; d_call: TRBD1; j_call: TRBJ2-2; v_call: TRBV3-1/TRBV3-2; cdr3_nt: TGTGCCAGCAGCCAAGAGACGGGACAGGTGACCGGGGAGCTGTTTTTT; cdr3_aa: CASSQETGQVTGELFF
clone_size: .; d_call: TRBD1; j_call: TRBJ2-2; v_call: TRBV3-1/TRBV3-2; cdr3_nt: TGTGCCAGCAGCCCAGAGGGCGGGACAGGGCTCACCGGGGAGCTGTTTTTT; cdr3_aa: CASSPEGGTGLTGELFF
clone_size: .; d_call: TRBD2; j_call: TRBJ2-1; v_call: TRBV2; cdr3_nt: TGTGCCAGCAGTGATGCTAGCGGGGTCTACAATGAGCAGTTCTTC; cdr3_aa: CASSDASGVYNEQFF
clone_size: once; d_call: .; j_call: TRBJ2-1; v_call: TRBV3-1/TRBV3-2; cdr3_nt: TGTGCCAGCAGCCAAGATTCTTTCGGTTACAATGAGCAGTTCTTC; cdr3_aa: CASSQDSFGYNEQFF
clone_size: once; d_call: .; j_call: TRBJ1-6; v_call: TRBV11-1; cdr3_nt: TGTGCCAGCAGCTTAGGGGACTTCGGGGATTCACCCCTCCACTTT; cdr3_aa: CASSLGDFGDSPLHF
clone_size: once; d_call: .; j_call: TRBJ1-3; v_call: TRBV9; cdr3_nt: TGTGCCAGCAGCGTAGCCCCAGGTGTCGCTGGAAACACCATATATTTT; cdr3_aa: CASSVAPGVAGNTIYF
clone_size: once; d_call: .; j_call: TRBJ2-7; v_call: TRBV14; cdr3_nt: TGTGCCAGCAGCGCGCCGGGACTTCCCTACGAGCAGTACTTC; cdr3_aa: CASSAPGLPYEQYF
clone_size: .; d_call: .; j_call: TRBJ1-2; v_call: TRBV12-3/TRBV12-4; cdr3_nt: TGTGCCAGCAGTCCCTCCGTCAACTATGGCTACACCTTC; cdr3_aa: CASSPSVNYGYTF
clone_size: .; d_call: TRBD2; j_call: TRBJ2-1; v_call: TRBV7-9; cdr3_nt: TGTGCCAGCAGCTTACAAGCGGGAGGGTACAATGAGCAGTTCTTC; cdr3_aa: CASSLQAGGYNEQFF
clone_size: .; d_call: TRBD2; j_call: TRBJ2-1; v_call: TRBV11-3; cdr3_nt: TGTGCCAGCAGCTTAGGAAAAGGACTAGCGGGTATAAGGGAGCAGTTCTTC; cdr3_aa: CASSLGKGLAGIREQFF
clone_size: .; d_call: .; j_call: TRBJ1-5; v_call: TRBV7-9; cdr3_nt: TGTGCCAGCAGCTTAGCGGGGGGTAGCAATCAGCCCCAGCATTTT; cdr3_aa: CASSLAGGSNQPQHF
clone_size: .; d_call: .; j_call: TRBJ2-1; v_call: TRBV29-1; cdr3_nt: TGCAGCGTTGGGACTGGGGGCGTATCCTACAATGAGCAGTTCTTC; cdr3_aa: CSVGTGGVSYNEQFF
clone_size: .; d_call: TRBD2; j_call: TRBJ2-3; v_call: TRBV9; cdr3_nt: TGTGCCAGCAGCGTAGTGGCTAGCGGGGACACAGATACGCAGTATTTT; cdr3_aa: CASSVVASGDTDTQYF
clone_size: .; d_call: .; j_call: TRBJ2-7; v_call: TRBV25-1; cdr3_nt: TGTGCCAGCAGTTCCGCGGTCGAGTACGAGCAGTACTTC; cdr3_aa: CASSSAVEYEQYF
clone_size: .; d_call: .; j_call: TRBJ1-2; v_call: TRBV2; cdr3_nt: TGTGCCAGCAGTGTAAACATATACTATGGCTACACCTTC; cdr3_aa: CASSVNIYYGYTF
clone_size: .; d_call: .; j_call: TRBJ2-3; v_call: TRBV11-3; cdr3_nt: TGTGCCAGCAGCCCCCGGGACACTTCACGGGATACGCAGTATTTT; cdr3_aa: CASSPRDTSRDTQYF
clone_size: few; d_call: TRBD1; j_call: TRBJ1-1; v_call: TRBV11-3; cdr3_nt: TGTGCCAGCAGCCGGCGGGACAGAAAGAACACTGAAGCTTTCTTT; cdr3_aa: CASSRRDRKNTEAFF
clone_size: .; d_call: .; j_call: TRBJ1-5; v_call: TRBV2; cdr3_nt: TGTGCCAGCAGTGAAAAGAGTAAGCCCCAGCATTTT; cdr3_aa: CASSEKSKPQHF
clone_size: .; d_call: .; j_call: TRBJ2-7; v_call: TRBV4-1; cdr3_nt: TGCGCCAGCAGCCAAGACATGTCCTACGAGCAGTACTTC; cdr3_aa: CASSQDMSYEQYF
clone_size: .; d_call: .; j_call: TRBJ1-3; v_call: TRBV5-6; cdr3_nt: TGTGCCAGCAGCTTCCCAGCGATCTCTGGAAACACCATATATTTT; cdr3_aa: CASSFPAISGNTIYF
clone_size: once; d_call: .; j_call: TRBJ1-5; v_call: TRBV24-1; cdr3_nt: TGTGCCACCAGTGATCCCTCTATGCTTTGGGGGGATCAGCCCCAGCATTTT; cdr3_aa: CATSDPSMLWGDQPQHF
clone_size: once; d_call: .; j_call: TRBJ2-7; v_call: TRBV21-1; cdr3_nt: TGTGCCACCGTCAGACTAGTATTC; cdr3_aa: CATVRLVF
clone_size: .; d_call: TRBD1; j_call: TRBJ2-7; v_call: TRBV5-1; cdr3_nt: TGCGCCAGCAACAACAACCCAGGGGGAGAGTATGAGCAGTACTTC; cdr3_aa: CASNNNPGGEYEQYF
clone_size: once; d_call: .; j_call: TRBJ1-5; v_call: TRBV19; cdr3_nt: TGTGCCAGTAGTCTCGCGGGGTACGATCAGCCCCAGCATTTT; cdr3_aa: CASSLAGYDQPQHF
clone_size: .; d_call: .; j_call: TRBJ1-2; v_call: TRBV5-1; cdr3_nt: TGCGCCAGCAGCCAACAGGGCTCCTATGGCTACACCTTC; cdr3_aa: CASSQQGSYGYTF
clone_size: once; d_call: .; j_call: TRBJ1-2; v_call: TRBV11-2; cdr3_nt: TGTGCCAGCAGCTTAGCAGGGGAGCGTTATGGCTACACCTTC; cdr3_aa: CASSLAGERYGYTF
clone_size: .; d_call: .; j_call: TRBJ2-2; v_call: TRBV9; cdr3_nt: TGTGCCAGCAGCGGCCCGGGCCTAGCTCCCGGGGAGCTGTTTTTT; cdr3_aa: CASSGPGLAPGELFF
clone_size: .; d_call: .; j_call: TRBJ1-2; v_call: TRBV9; cdr3_nt: TGTGCCAGCAGCGCCCTTTATGGCTACACCTTC; cdr3_aa: CASSALYGYTF
clone_size: few; d_call: TRBD1; j_call: TRBJ2-1; v_call: TRBV18; cdr3_nt: TGTGCCAGCTCATCGGGACAGGGGTCCTACAATGAGCAGTTCTTC; cdr3_aa: CASSSGQGSYNEQFF
clone_size: .; d_call: .; j_call: TRBJ1-1; v_call: TRBV6-5; cdr3_nt: TGTGCCAGCAGGGACGACTCGGGGGCTTTCTTT; cdr3_aa: CASRDDSGAFF
clone_size: .; d_call: TRBD2; j_call: TRBJ2-7; v_call: TRBV19; cdr3_nt: TGTGCCAGTAGTAGGACTAGCGGGATCTACGAGCAGTACTTC; cdr3_aa: CASSRTSGIYEQYF
clone_size: .; d_call: TRBD2; j_call: TRBJ2-1; v_call: TRBV14; cdr3_nt: TGTGCCAGCAGCATCGGGGGGAACAATGAGCAGTTCTTC; cdr3_aa: CASSIGGNNEQFF
clone_size: .; d_call: .; j_call: TRBJ1-3; v_call: TRBV3-1/TRBV3-2; cdr3_nt: TGTGCCAGCAGCCAAATTGCGGGGGCAAGTGGAAACACCATATATTTT; cdr3_aa: CASSQIAGASGNTIYF
clone_size: .; d_call: .; j_call: TRBJ1-6; v_call: TRBV9; cdr3_nt: TGTGCCAGCAGCGTAGGAGGGACACCCCTCCACTTT; cdr3_aa: CASSVGGTPLHF
clone_size: .; d_call: .; j_call: TRBJ2-1; v_call: TRBV5-8; cdr3_nt: TGTGCCAGCAGCCTCTTGACAGATTACAATGAGCAGTTCTTC; cdr3_aa: CASSLLTDYNEQFF
clone_size: .; d_call: .; j_call: TRBJ1-4; v_call: TRBV3-1/TRBV3-2; cdr3_nt: TGTGCCAGCAGCCAAGTCTTAGCAGATTATAATGAAAAACTGTTTTTT; cdr3_aa: CASSQVLADYNEKLFF
clone_size: .; d_call: .; j_call: TRBJ2-7; v_call: TRBV5-5; cdr3_nt: TGTGCCAGCAGCTTGGACGGGGTGGTGGACAGAGCCTACGAGCAGTACTTC; cdr3_aa: CASSLDGVVDRAYEQYF
clone_size: .; d_call: .; j_call: TRBJ1-2; v_call: TRBV5-4; cdr3_nt: TGTGCCAGCAGCTTGGCCACAGGTATATATGGCTACACCTTC; cdr3_aa: CASSLATGIYGYTF
clone_size: .; d_call: .; j_call: TRBJ1-4; v_call: TRBV6-5; cdr3_nt: TGTGCCAGCAGTCCCGGGACAAGGCGGGCCGAACTGTTTTTT; cdr3_aa: CASSPGTRRAELFF
clone_size: .; d_call: TRBD1; j_call: TRBJ2-7; v_call: TRBV15; cdr3_nt: TGTGCCACACGACAGGGGGTATCCTACGAGCAGTACTTC; cdr3_aa: CATRQGVSYEQYF
clone_size: .; d_call: .; j_call: TRBJ1-2; v_call: TRBV11-3; cdr3_nt: TGTGCCAGCAGCTTAGGGATACGACTGGGTTTGGACTATGGCTACACCTTC; cdr3_aa: CASSLGIRLGLDYGYTF
clone_size: .; d_call: .; j_call: TRBJ1-6; v_call: TRBV19; cdr3_nt: TGTGCCAGTAGTATCTTCTCGGATTCACCCCTCCACTTT; cdr3_aa: CASSIFSDSPLHF
clone_size: .; d_call: TRBD2; j_call: TRBJ2-2; v_call: TRBV7-8; cdr3_nt: TGTGCCAGCAGCCCCGGGACTAGCGGGGAGCTGTTTTTT; cdr3_aa: CASSPGTSGELFF
clone_size: .; d_call: .; j_call: TRBJ2-1; v_call: TRBV6-5; cdr3_nt: TGTGCCAGCAGGGCCGGGACTCGGTCCTACAATGAGCAGTTCTTC; cdr3_aa: CASRAGTRSYNEQFF
clone_size: .; d_call: TRBD2; j_call: TRBJ2-5; v_call: TRBV2; cdr3_nt: TGTGCCAGCAGAAAGGGACTAGCGGGAGTCGAGACCCAGTACTTC; cdr3_aa: CASRKGLAGVETQYF
clone_size: .; d_call: TRBD2; j_call: TRBJ2-7; v_call: TRBV11-2; cdr3_nt: TGTGCCAGCAGCTTTTCCTCGGGGGGGGTTGAGCAGTACTTC; cdr3_aa: CASSFSSGGVEQYF
clone_size: .; d_call: .; j_call: TRBJ1-1; v_call: TRBV19; cdr3_nt: TGTGCCACCAGGGGTGTAACTGAAGCTTTCTTT; cdr3_aa: CATRGVTEAFF
clone_size: few; d_call: TRBD1; j_call: TRBJ2-2; v_call: TRBV28; cdr3_nt: TGTGCCAGCAGTTTCTACCTTCCCGACAGGGTTGGGACCGGGGAGCTGTTTTTT; cdr3_aa: CASSFYLPDRVGTGELFF